This T cell receptor beta chain was profiled in a study of blood T cell repertoires in COVID-19 (dated by TCRdb to 2020 to 2022). The study in broad terms: Collaborator samples came from the United States, Italy and Spain and covered acute and convalescent phases of COVID-19. The material from the prospective study consisted of cDNA or gDNA derived from T cells, B-cell-depleted T cells, or PBMCs. The samples were drawn from two sources: the first 160 participants of the ongoing ImmuneRACE study, and fewer than 1,500 subjects contributed by 6 global collaborators. The repertoires were released in a freely available public database meant as a resource for research on the immune response to SARS-CoV-2. Where available, HLA class I and class II types were taken from metadata supplied by the sample provider and were not determined by assay-based typing. The sample metadata nearly always contained a de-identified subject ID, COVID-19 status, age in years and sex. Subjects who had been exposed to COVID-19, were actively infected with it, or had recovered from it provided the deeply sampled blood TCRbeta repertoires that made up the dataset. Paper-wide results and their limitations: Clinical and demographic metadata were provided uncurated, with the amount varying by source and participant.

A second Seattle source provided samples from volunteer blood donors who had recovered from COVID-19. The collaborating institutions used their own protocols to collect whole blood in K2EDTA tubes. For TCRbeta analysis, collaborators shipped samples as frozen whole blood, isolated PBMCs, or DNA extracted from either of those sample types. To note about this clone: No cognate antigen has been identified for it. There are no base qualities to consult, and no much larger clone falls within one base.

TCRbeta CDR3 regions were amplified from genomic DNA by means of the immunoSEQ Assay, a bias-controlled multiplex PCR. The paper's data handling went like this. Nucleated cell counts per sample were estimated from amplification of reference gene primers within the assay. To quantify the absolute abundance of each unique TCRbeta CDR3 rearrangement, sequence reads were collapsed and filtered. For each sample, productive Simpson clonality was calculated as the square root of Simpson's diversity index across productive rearrangements. As stored in TCRdb, this immuneACCESS dataset retains in-frame rearrangements with V and J assigned. A fraction of the clones does not appear; measured against another copy, unresolved V genes explain less than half of the discrepancy, and the remainder lacks a known reason. Clonal size and the V and J genes are those of that table, whereas D and trimming came from the DNA. Across this sample there are some 200,000 clones, with around four fifths seen only once. The ten largest clones represent approximately 5% of the sample.

Sequencing was performed on peripheral blood. This receptor was obtained from a woman in her fifties or sixties who had recovered from COVID-19.

The encoded CDR3 is CASSPLAGADTQYF. The DNA is as follows: TGTGCCAGCAGCCCCCTAGCGGGGGCAGATACGCAGTATTTT. The V gene is TRBV3-1 (or the pseudogene TRBV3-2) and the J gene is TRBJ2-3; 10 junctional bases match TRBD2. CDR1 is given as LGHDT and CDR2 as YNNKEL, both from the germline V gene (reference sequence). From its cysteine to its phenylalanine, the CDR3 spans 14 amino acids. The DNA shown is the 42-base CDR3, in frame from base 1. The germline V and J ends show losses of 4 bases and 4 bases respectively, and no gene match explains 2 bases of the junction.